These 4 T cell receptor beta chains were all obtained from the same sample, sequenced in a study of Graves' ophthalmopathy and Graves' hyperthyroidism. The study amplified TCR beta CDR3 regions using RNA transcripts. Amplification began with first-round RT-PCR using HTBI primers, then second-round multiplex PCR was performed. TCRdb ran MiXCR on the multiplex PCR reads and lists one entry per CDR3 protein. This table holds some 1.1 million distinct CDR3 sequences, roughly two fifths found once. The sample consisted of peripheral blood or thyroid tissue (not recorded which). The receptor source for this set is an adult man with Graves' hyperthyroidism.

On this clonotype: A much larger clone differs from this one at a single base, so this may be a read error. The chain is built from TRBV29-1 and TRBJ2-7, with TRBD1 matching over 7 bases. The CDR3 totals 15 residues. Losses at the gene ends were 6 bases for V and 5 bases for J; bases not matched to a gene: 16. CDR1 is SQVTM and CDR2 is ANQGSEA in the germline V gene. This CDR3 reads CSVTQYDREPDEQYF. The CDR3, as DNA: TGCAGCGTCACACAATATGACAGGGAACCGGACGAGCAGTACTTC.

The rearrangement joins TRBV25-1 to TRBJ2-2; the D gene could be TRBD1 or TRBD2 (6 bases each). The length of the CDR3 is 14 residues. V lost 6 bases, J lost 4 bases, and 12 bases lay in between. Germline V gene lookup returns CDR1 MGHDK and CDR2 SYGVNS. Here the CDR3 reads CASSGGAGTGELFF. The CDR3 DNA is TGTGCCAGCAGCGGGGGCGCAGGCACCGGGGAGCTGTTTTTT.

This clonotype was seen many times. The chain couples TRBV7-8 to TRBJ2-2; D possibly uses TRBD1 or TRBD2 (5 bases each). V was clipped by 6 bases and J by 0 bases, with 11 bases between them. This CDR3 has 15 amino acids. Germline V gives CDR1 SGHVS, CDR2 FQNEAQ. Here the CDR3 reads CASRRDAANTGELFF. The CDR3 bases are TGTGCCAGCAGGAGGGACGCTGCGAACACCGGGGAGCTGTTTTTT.

Comments on this clonotype: A much bigger clone sits one base away, suggesting this may be a read error. This chain links TRBV7-2 with TRBJ2-7, with a weak D call TRBD2 (5 bases). The germline V gene has CDR1 SGHTA and CDR2 FQGNSA. This CDR3 is built from 15 residues. This CDR3 is CASNLAPTDFYEQYF. The CDR3 DNA sequence: TGTGCCAGCAACTTAGCGCCCACAGACTTTTACGAGCAGTACTTC.